The sequence of this TCR beta chain was determined in a study of T cells in localized non-small cell lung cancer. Sequenced by immunoSEQ multiplex PCR; TCRdb stores in-frame clones only, minus some. The sample includes 45,000 to 60,000 clones, 85% to 90% of them seen just once. V shed 4 bases and J shed 5 bases, with 12 bases lying between them. The V gene's germline CDR1 is PRHDT and CDR2 FYEKMQ (reference sequence). The length of the CDR3 is 14 residues. Study results and caveats: Sequencing, confined to only one tumor region, leaves heterogeneity possible.

About this clone: Its antigen is as yet unknown.

This clonotype was sampled from a man aged 40 to 75 with stage II lung adenocarcinoma. The rearrangement uses TRBV13 and TRBJ2-1; D gene ambiguous. This specimen consisted of PBMCs, obtained before any cancer treatment. The CDR3 here is CASSSRNSNNEQFF. CDR3 sequence (DNA): TGTGCCAGCAGCTCGCGAAATTCTAACAATGAGCAGTTCTTC.